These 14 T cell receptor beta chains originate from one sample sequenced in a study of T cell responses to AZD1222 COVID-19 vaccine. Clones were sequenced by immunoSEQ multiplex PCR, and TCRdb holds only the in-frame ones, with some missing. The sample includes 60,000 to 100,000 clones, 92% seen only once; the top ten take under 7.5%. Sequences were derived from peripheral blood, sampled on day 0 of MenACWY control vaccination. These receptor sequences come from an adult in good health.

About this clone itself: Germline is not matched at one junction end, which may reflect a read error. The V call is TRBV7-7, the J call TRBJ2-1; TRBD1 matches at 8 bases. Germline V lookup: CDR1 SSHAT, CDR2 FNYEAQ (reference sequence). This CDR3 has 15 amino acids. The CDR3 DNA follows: TGTGCTAGCAGCTCCGGACAGGGAGGAATGAATGAGCAGTTCTTC. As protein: CASSSGQGGMNEQFF.

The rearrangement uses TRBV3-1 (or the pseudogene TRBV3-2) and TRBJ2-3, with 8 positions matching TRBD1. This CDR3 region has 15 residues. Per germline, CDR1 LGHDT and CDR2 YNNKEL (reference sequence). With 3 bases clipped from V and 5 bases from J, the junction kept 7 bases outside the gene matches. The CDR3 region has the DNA TGTGCCAGCAGCCAGAGGACAGGGCGCGTAGATACGCAGTATTTT. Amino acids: CASSQRTGRVDTQYF.

In DNA, the CDR3 is TGTGCCAGCAGTGAACTTTCAATTTCCTACGAGCAGTACTTC. Its protein is CASSELSISYEQYF. The chain joins TRBV6-1 to TRBJ2-7, with D unresolved. V was pared by 2 bases and J by 1 base, with 9 bases between. This CDR3 has 14 residues. Germline CDR1 MNHNS, CDR2 SASEGT.

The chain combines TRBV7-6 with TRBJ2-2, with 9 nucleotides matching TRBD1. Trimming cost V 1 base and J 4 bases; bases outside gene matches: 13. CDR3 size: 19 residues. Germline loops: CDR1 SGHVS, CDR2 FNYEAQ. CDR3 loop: CASSLGITDGQGFTGELFF. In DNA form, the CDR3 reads TGTGCCAGCAGCTTAGGTATAACGGACGGACAGGGGTTCACCGGGGAGCTGTTTTTT. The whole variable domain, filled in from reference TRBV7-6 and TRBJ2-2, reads GAGVSQSPRYKVTKRGQDVALRCDPISGHVSLYWYRQALGQGPEFLTYFNYEAQQDKSGLPNDRFSAERPEGSISTLTIQRTEQRDSAMYRCASSLGITDGQGFTGELFFGEGSRLTVL.

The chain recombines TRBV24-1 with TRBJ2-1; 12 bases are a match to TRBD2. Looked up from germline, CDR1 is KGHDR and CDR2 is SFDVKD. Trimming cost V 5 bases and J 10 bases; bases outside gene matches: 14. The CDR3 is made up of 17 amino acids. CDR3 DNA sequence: TGTGCCACCAGTGCCCCTCGACTAGCGGGAGCGCCTCGAGAGCAGTTCTTC. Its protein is CATSAPRLAGAPREQFF.

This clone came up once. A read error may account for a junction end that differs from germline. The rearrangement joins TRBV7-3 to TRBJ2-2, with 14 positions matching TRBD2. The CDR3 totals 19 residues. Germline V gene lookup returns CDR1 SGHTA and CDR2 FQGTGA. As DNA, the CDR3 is TGTGCCAGCAGCCTAACTCCGACTAGCGGGGGGGCCCCAGCCGGGGAGCTGTTTTTT. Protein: CASSLTPTSGGAPAGELFF.

The CDR3 nucleotides are TGTGCCAGCAGCTTAGATTCAGCCTCTGGGGCCAACGTCCTGACTTTC. This encodes CASSLDSASGANVLTF. The chain employs TRBV11-2 and TRBJ2-6; D gene unclear. The CDR3 is made up of 16 amino acids. CDR1 is SGHAT, CDR2 FQNNGV, per germline. V was shortened by 0 bases and J by 0 bases, with 6 bases between the two germline ends.

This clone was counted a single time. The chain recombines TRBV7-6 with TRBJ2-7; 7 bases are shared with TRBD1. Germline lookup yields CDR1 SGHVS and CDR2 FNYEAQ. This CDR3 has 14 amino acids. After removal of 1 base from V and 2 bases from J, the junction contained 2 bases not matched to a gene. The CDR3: CASSLGGTAYEQYF. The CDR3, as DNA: TGTGCCAGCAGCTTAGGAGGGACAGCCTACGAGCAGTACTTC.

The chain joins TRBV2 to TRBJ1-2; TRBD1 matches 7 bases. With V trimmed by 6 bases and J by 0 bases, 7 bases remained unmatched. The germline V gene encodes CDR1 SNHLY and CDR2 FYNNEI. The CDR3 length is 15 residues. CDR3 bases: TGTGCCAGCAGATCGGGACAGCCTTCTAACTATGGCTACACCTTC. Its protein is CASRSGQPSNYGYTF.

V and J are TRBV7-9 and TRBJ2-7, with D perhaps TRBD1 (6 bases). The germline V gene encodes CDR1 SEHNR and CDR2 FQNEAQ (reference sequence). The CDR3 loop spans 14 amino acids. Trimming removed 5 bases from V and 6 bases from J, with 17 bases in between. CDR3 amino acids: CASSRGTRPSEQYF. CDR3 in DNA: TGTGCCAGCAGCCGAGGGACACGGCCGTCCGAGCAGTACTTC.

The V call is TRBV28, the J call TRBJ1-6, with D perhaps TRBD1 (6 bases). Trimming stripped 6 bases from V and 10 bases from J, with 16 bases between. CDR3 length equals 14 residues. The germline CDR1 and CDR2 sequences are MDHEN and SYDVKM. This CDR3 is CASRQPGHPSPLHF. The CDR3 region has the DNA TGTGCCAGCAGGCAGCCGGGACACCCGTCACCCCTCCACTTT. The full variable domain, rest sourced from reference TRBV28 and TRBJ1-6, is DVKVTQSSRYLVKRTGEKVFLECVQDMDHENMFWYRQDPGLGLRLIYFSYDVKMKEKGDIPEGYSVSREKKERFSLILESASTNQTSMYLCASRQPGHPSPLHFGNGTRLTVT.

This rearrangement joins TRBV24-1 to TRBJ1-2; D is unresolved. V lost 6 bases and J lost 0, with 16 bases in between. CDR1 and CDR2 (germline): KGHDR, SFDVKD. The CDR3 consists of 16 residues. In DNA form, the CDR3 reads TGTGCCACCAGTAGCCAAGACGGAGAAACTAACTATGGCTACACCTTC. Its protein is CATSSQDGETNYGYTF.

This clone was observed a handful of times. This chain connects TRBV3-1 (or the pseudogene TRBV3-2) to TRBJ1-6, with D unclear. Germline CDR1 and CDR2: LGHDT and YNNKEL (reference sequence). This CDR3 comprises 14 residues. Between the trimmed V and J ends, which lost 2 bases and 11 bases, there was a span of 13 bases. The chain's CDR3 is CASSQIRSSPPLHF. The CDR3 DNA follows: TGTGCCAGCAGCCAAATCCGTTCCTCGCCACCCCTCCACTTT.

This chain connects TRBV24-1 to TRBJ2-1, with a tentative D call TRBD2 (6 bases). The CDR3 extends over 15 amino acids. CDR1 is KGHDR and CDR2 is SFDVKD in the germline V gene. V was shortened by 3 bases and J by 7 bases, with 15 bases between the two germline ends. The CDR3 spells CATSDPLRAGNEQFF. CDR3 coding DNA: TGTGCCACCAGTGATCCCCTCAGGGCGGGAAATGAGCAGTTCTTC.